This is a list of T cell receptor beta chains from one sample in a study of control samples from healthy donors and cancer patients. Produced via immunoSEQ multiplex PCR; TCRdb's table is partial and in-frame only. Here the sample spans about 80,000 clones, around 80% being singletons. Specimen: PBMCs. The receptors come from a man in his fifties or sixties with head and neck cancer. Each CDR3 is given with its conserved first and last residue. The D gene is left open where the match is weak. Only some rows state a clone size, as once, few, many or a class for expanded clones.

len	d_gene	abundance	v_gene	j_gene	CDR3aa	CDR3nt
15	.	.	TRBV2	TRBJ1-1	CASSESGTWDTEAFF	TGTGCCAGCAGTGAAAGTGGGACATGGGACACTGAAGCTTTCTTT
15	.	.	TRBV18	TRBJ1-1	CASSLPGAPTNEAFF	TGTGCCAGCTCACTCCCCGGGGCCCCTACTAATGAAGCTTTCTTT
15	.	.	TRBV7-2	TRBJ1-5	CASSLDRLSNQPQHF	TGTGCCAGCAGCTTAGATCGACTTAGCAATCAGCCCCAGCATTTT
16	TRBD2	.	TRBV10-1	TRBJ2-3	CASSERLAGGKDTQYF	TGCGCCAGCAGTGAGAGGCTAGCGGGAGGAAAAGATACGCAGTATTTT
17	TRBD2	.	TRBV18	TRBJ2-2	CASSPSGLAGGTGELFF	TGTGCCAGCTCACCCTCTGGACTAGCGGGAGGTACCGGGGAGCTGTTTTTT
16	.	.	TRBV7-9	TRBJ1-3	CASSPTRGNAGNTIYF	TGTGCCAGCAGCCCCACCCGGGGGAACGCTGGAAACACCATATATTTT
13	.	.	TRBV29-1	TRBJ1-1	CSVEPSSGTEAFF	TGCAGCGTTGAGCCCTCCTCGGGCACTGAAGCTTTCTTT
15	TRBD1	.	TRBV7-9	TRBJ1-2	CASSLVGTGIDGYTF	TGTGCCAGCAGCTTAGTTGGGACAGGGATTGATGGCTACACCTTC
16	.	.	TRBV24-1	TRBJ2-1	CATSDLVDRVRAEQFF	TGTGCCACCAGTGATTTGGTCGACCGAGTTAGAGCCGAGCAGTTCTTC
17	TRBD2	.	TRBV5-4	TRBJ2-5	CASSLARAGGPGETQYF	TGTGCCAGCAGCTTGGCCCGAGCGGGAGGGCCGGGGGAGACCCAGTACTTC
15	.	.	TRBV3-1/TRBV3-2	TRBJ2-3	CASSIDREVPDTQYF	TGTGCCAGCAGCATAGACAGGGAGGTCCCAGATACGCAGTATTTT
15	.	.	TRBV27	TRBJ2-7	CASSLSGGRSYEQYF	TGTGCCAGCAGTTTATCAGGGGGAAGGTCCTACGAGCAGTACTTC
18	TRBD2	.	TRBV6-2/TRBV6-3	TRBJ2-7	CASSLNQLGLAGGYEQYF	TGTGCCAGCAGCCTCAACCAACTAGGACTAGCGGGAGGGTACGAGCAGTACTTC
15	.	.	TRBV11-3	TRBJ2-2	CASSPGGANTGELFF	TGTGCCAGCAGCCCAGGGGGGGCGAACACCGGGGAGCTGTTTTTT
13	.	few	TRBV2	TRBJ2-5	CASSEQGTETQYF	TGTGCCAGCAGCGAACAGGGGACTGAGACCCAGTACTTC
15	.	.	TRBV10-2	TRBJ2-2	CASSVRSGRSGELFF	TGCGCCAGCAGTGTTCGGTCAGGTCGATCCGGGGAGCTGTTTTTT
15	.	.	TRBV20-1	TRBJ2-7	CSASDRNGVIYEQYF	TGCAGTGCTAGTGATCGGAACGGGGTCATCTACGAGCAGTACTTC
15	TRBD1	.	TRBV6-5	TRBJ1-2	CASSLSTGGSYGYTF	TGTGCCAGCAGTCTATCGACAGGGGGCTCCTATGGCTACACCTTC
18	.	.	TRBV21-1	TRBJ2-5	CASSKAARGKQPTGTQYF	TGTGCCAGCAGCAAAGCGGCCCGCGGGAAACAGCCGACGGGGACCCAGTACTTC
14	.	.	TRBV29-1	TRBJ2-7	CSVGSPVGRYEQYF	TGCAGCGTTGGGTCGCCAGTGGGGCGCTACGAGCAGTACTTC
14	TRBD2	.	TRBV28	TRBJ2-1	CASSLSAGYNEQFF	TGTGCCAGCAGTCTCTCAGCGGGGTACAATGAGCAGTTCTTC
15	TRBD1	.	TRBV11-2	TRBJ2-1	CASSPRDRALNEQFF	TGTGCCAGCAGCCCCCGGGACAGGGCCCTCAATGAGCAGTTCTTC